This TCR beta chain was profiled in a study of CD8 T cells in Susac syndrome. Those who served as multiple sclerosis controls were treatment-naive patients with stable or active relapsing-remitting disease. In contrast to the negatively isolated CD8+ and CD4+ T cells, TEMRA cells were FACS-enriched. Random hexamers were used to reverse transcribe an amount of about 0.5 to 1 ug RNA. Each CDR3 protein is one row after TCRdb ran MiXCR on the immunoSEQ multiplex PCR reads. The sample holds some 190,000 distinct CDR3 sequences, approximately 94% seen once. Germline assignment: CDR1 GTSNPN and CDR2 SVGIG (reference sequence). The CDR3 spans 12 residues. V was shortened by 5 bases and J by 6 bases, with 12 bases between the two germline ends.

The chain couples TRBV30 to TRBJ2-3; D is perhaps TRBD2 (6 bases). The sequenced sample consisted of CD4+ T cells from PBMCs. The TCR was taken from a human donor with multiple sclerosis. In DNA, the CDR3 is TGTGCCTGGCGGGGGACGGAGGATACGCAGTATTTT. Protein: CAWRGTEDTQYF.